Here is one TCR beta chain with its context. Distinct nucleotide sequences in the sample also encode this CDR3. The record originates from a study of T cell responses to AZD1222 COVID-19 vaccine. Germline V gives CDR1 MDHEN, CDR2 SYDVKM. With V trimmed by 0 bases and J by 7 bases, 7 bases remained unmatched. The CDR3 runs to 17 residues. Method: immunoSEQ multiplex PCR; TCRdb's copy keeps in-frame clones and lacks some. This repertoire shows more than 20,000 clones, roughly 84% found once; its top ten account for roughly 30%. The sample in question was peripheral blood, obtained 28 days after the second AZD1222 dose. The receptor was derived from an adult who received the AZD1222 COVID-19 vaccine. The chain uses TRBV28 and TRBJ2-1; 12 bases align to TRBD2. The CDR3 DNA reads TGTGCCAGCAGTTTATGGCTAGCGGGAGGGCCAGGAAATGAGCAGTTCTTC. Translated, it gives CASSLWLAGGPGNEQFF.